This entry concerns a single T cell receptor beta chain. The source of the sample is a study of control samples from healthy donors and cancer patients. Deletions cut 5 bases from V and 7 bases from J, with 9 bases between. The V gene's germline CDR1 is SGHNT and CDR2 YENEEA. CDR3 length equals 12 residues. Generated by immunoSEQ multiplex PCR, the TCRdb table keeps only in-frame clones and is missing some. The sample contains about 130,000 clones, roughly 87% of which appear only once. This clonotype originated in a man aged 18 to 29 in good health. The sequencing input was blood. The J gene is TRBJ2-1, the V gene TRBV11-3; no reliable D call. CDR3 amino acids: CASSPLGNEQFF. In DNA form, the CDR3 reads TGTGCCAGCAGCCCCCTGGGAAATGAGCAGTTCTTC.